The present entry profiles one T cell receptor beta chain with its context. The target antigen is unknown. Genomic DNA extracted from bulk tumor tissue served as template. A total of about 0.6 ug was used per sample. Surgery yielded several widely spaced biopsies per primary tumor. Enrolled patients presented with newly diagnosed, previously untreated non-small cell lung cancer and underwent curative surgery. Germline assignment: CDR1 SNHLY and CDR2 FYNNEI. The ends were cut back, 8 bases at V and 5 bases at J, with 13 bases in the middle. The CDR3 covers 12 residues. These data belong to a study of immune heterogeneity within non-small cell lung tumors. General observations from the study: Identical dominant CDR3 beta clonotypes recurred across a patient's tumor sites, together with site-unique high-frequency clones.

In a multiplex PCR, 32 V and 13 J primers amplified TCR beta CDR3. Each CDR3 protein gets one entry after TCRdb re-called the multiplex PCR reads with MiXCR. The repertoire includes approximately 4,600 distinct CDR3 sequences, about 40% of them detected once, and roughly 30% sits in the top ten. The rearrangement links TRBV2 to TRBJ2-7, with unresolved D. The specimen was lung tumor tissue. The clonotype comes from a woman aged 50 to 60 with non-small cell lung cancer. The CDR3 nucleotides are TGTGCCAGCCATGTTAACGCCCACGAGCAGTACTTC. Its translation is CASHVNAHEQYF.